Detailed here is one T cell receptor (beta chain). What it recognizes is unknown. The junction departs from the called germline gene at one end, perhaps through a read error. Then a second PCR, running roughly 7 to 11 cycles, was carried out with a sample-barcoded 5' primer and a J-beta primer mix. Via MiXCR, TCRdb re-called the 5' RACE reads, giving one row per CDR3 protein. The data show fewer than 1,200,000 distinct CDR3 sequences, roughly 24% seen once. Each sample gave at least 6.5 million isolated PBMCs. This record comes from a study of blood T cells in healthy people across ages. Points from the study as a whole: TCR beta diversity per million T cells fell roughly linearly with age. Considered underestimates were the diversity estimates obtained from one million T cells.

This CDR3 is 13 amino acids long. This same sample was also part of a study on T cells of mothers and their children. This second study notes: A few healthy Caucasian mothers, along with their six children, were the donors.

The receptor was isolated from a girl under 10 years old in good health. V is TRBV12-3 or TRBV12-4 and J is TRBJ2-5, with D possibly matching TRBD2 (5 bases). What was sequenced was blood. CDR3 sequence: CASSLAWEETQYF. In DNA form, the CDR3 reads TGTGCCAGCAGCTTAGCGTGGGAAGAGACCCAGTACTTC.